Listed below are T cell receptor beta chains from one sample, sequenced in a study of blood T cell repertoires in COVID-19. Method: immunoSEQ multiplex PCR; TCRdb's copy keeps in-frame clones and lacks some. The sample carries over 65,000 clones, about 87% recorded once. The material sequenced was peripheral blood. Receptor source: a man aged 45-65 years with active COVID-19. CDR3s include the opening cysteine and the closing phenylalanine or tryptophan. The D gene is left open where the match is weak. Rows give clone size only sometimes, using once, few, many, or a class for an expanded clone.

v_call: TRBV5-1; clone_size: .; d_call: .; j_call: TRBJ1-1; cdr3_nt: TGCGCCAGCAGCGGGACCGGGACACTGAACACTGAAGCTTTCTTT; cdr3_aa: CASSGTGTLNTEAFF
v_call: TRBV12-3/TRBV12-4; clone_size: once; d_call: .; j_call: TRBJ2-1; cdr3_nt: TGTGCCAGCAGGGGAGCTACCAATGAGCAGTTCTTC; cdr3_aa: CASRGATNEQFF
v_call: TRBV9; clone_size: .; d_call: TRBD2; j_call: TRBJ2-3; cdr3_nt: TGTGCCAGCAGCGTGGGAAATAGCGGGGGGCCAGATACGCAGTATTTT; cdr3_aa: CASSVGNSGGPDTQYF
v_call: TRBV5-1; clone_size: .; d_call: TRBD1; j_call: TRBJ1-3; cdr3_nt: TGCGCCAGCAGCCTGGGACAGGGGGCGAACACCATATATTTT; cdr3_aa: CASSLGQGANTIYF
v_call: TRBV11-3; clone_size: .; d_call: TRBD2; j_call: TRBJ2-1; cdr3_nt: TGTGCCAGCAGCTTAGATGAGGCGGGGGGGCCTGAGCAGTTCTTC; cdr3_aa: CASSLDEAGGPEQFF
v_call: TRBV10-3; clone_size: .; d_call: .; j_call: TRBJ1-2; cdr3_nt: TGTGCCATCAGTGAACTGACAGGCCCCGTCTATGGCTACACCTTC; cdr3_aa: CAISELTGPVYGYTF
v_call: TRBV29-1; clone_size: .; d_call: .; j_call: TRBJ1-1; cdr3_nt: TGCAGCACCAGGGGACCGGGGGGCACTGAAGCTTTCTTT; cdr3_aa: CSTRGPGGTEAFF
v_call: TRBV3-1/TRBV3-2; clone_size: .; d_call: TRBD2; j_call: TRBJ2-5; cdr3_nt: TGTGCCATCAAAAGCGGGGGGGCGGTAGAGACCCAGTACTTC; cdr3_aa: CAIKSGGAVETQYF
v_call: TRBV9; clone_size: .; d_call: TRBD1; j_call: TRBJ1-2; cdr3_nt: TGTGCCAGCAGCGTTTCATCTCAGGGGGCTAGGGGCTACACCTTC; cdr3_aa: CASSVSSQGARGYTF
v_call: TRBV2; clone_size: .; d_call: TRBD2; j_call: TRBJ2-3; cdr3_nt: TGTGCCAGCAAGCGGGAGGTGGGGATAGATACGCAGTATTTT; cdr3_aa: CASKREVGIDTQYF
v_call: TRBV5-1; clone_size: .; d_call: .; j_call: TRBJ2-6; cdr3_nt: TGCGCCAGCAGCTCAGGGCCTGGGGCCAACGTCCTGACTTTC; cdr3_aa: CASSSGPGANVLTF
v_call: TRBV29-1; clone_size: .; d_call: .; j_call: TRBJ1-2; cdr3_nt: TGCAGCGTTTCTTCGGTCGATGGCTACACCTTC; cdr3_aa: CSVSSVDGYTF
v_call: TRBV3-1/TRBV3-2; clone_size: .; d_call: TRBD2; j_call: TRBJ2-1; cdr3_nt: TGTGCCAGCACTAGCGGCGCCTACAATGAGCAGTTCTTC; cdr3_aa: CASTSGAYNEQFF
v_call: TRBV7-2; clone_size: .; d_call: .; j_call: TRBJ1-2; cdr3_nt: TGTGCCAGCAGCGTGCTCCAGATTGGTGGCTACACCTTC; cdr3_aa: CASSVLQIGGYTF
v_call: TRBV19; clone_size: .; d_call: TRBD1; j_call: TRBJ1-2; cdr3_nt: TGTGCCAGTAGTGTGACAGGGGTAGGTGGCTACACCTTC; cdr3_aa: CASSVTGVGGYTF
v_call: TRBV11-2; clone_size: .; d_call: .; j_call: TRBJ1-2; cdr3_nt: TGTGCCAGCAGGCCTACCCAGGGGCTCGGCTACACCTTC; cdr3_aa: CASRPTQGLGYTF
v_call: TRBV4-1; clone_size: .; d_call: .; j_call: TRBJ2-3; cdr3_nt: TGCGCCAGCAGCCTCCGGGGAGATACGCAGTATTTT; cdr3_aa: CASSLRGDTQYF
v_call: TRBV18; clone_size: .; d_call: .; j_call: TRBJ2-7; cdr3_nt: TGTGCCAGCTCACTCCCTACCTACGAGCAGTACTTC; cdr3_aa: CASSLPTYEQYF
v_call: TRBV11-3; clone_size: .; d_call: .; j_call: TRBJ2-1; cdr3_nt: TGTGCCAGCAGCTTAGATAAAAGGAGGGTTGTCGCCTCCTACAATGAGCAGTTCTTC; cdr3_aa: CASSLDKRRVVASYNEQFF
v_call: TRBV19; clone_size: .; d_call: .; j_call: TRBJ1-1; cdr3_nt: TGTGCCAGTAGGTTAGGGGATTTCGGCACTGAAGCTTTCTTT; cdr3_aa: CASRLGDFGTEAFF
v_call: TRBV4-1; clone_size: few; d_call: TRBD1; j_call: TRBJ1-1; cdr3_nt: TGCGCCAGCAGCCAAACAGGGGGCCCTGCTGAAGCTTTCTTT; cdr3_aa: CASSQTGGPAEAFF
v_call: TRBV28; clone_size: .; d_call: TRBD2; j_call: TRBJ2-1; cdr3_nt: TGTGCCAGCAGTTTACGGGACAGCTTCACGGGACTAGCGGGAAACAATGAGCAGTTCTTC; cdr3_aa: CASSLRDSFTGLAGNNEQFF
v_call: TRBV4-2; clone_size: .; d_call: TRBD2; j_call: TRBJ2-5; cdr3_nt: TGTGCCAGCAGCCGGGGGACTAGCGGGACTCAAGAGACCCAGTACTTC; cdr3_aa: CASSRGTSGTQETQYF
v_call: TRBV28; clone_size: .; d_call: .; j_call: TRBJ1-4; cdr3_nt: TGTGCCAGCAGTTTAGCAGCAGGGAGGGGCATAAGTATACTGTTTTTT; cdr3_aa: CASSLAAGRGISILFF
v_call: TRBV6-2/TRBV6-3; clone_size: .; d_call: .; j_call: TRBJ1-1; cdr3_nt: TGTGCCAGCAGTTCCCCGGTAGCCCTAGACACTGAAGCTTTCTTT; cdr3_aa: CASSSPVALDTEAFF
v_call: TRBV12-3/TRBV12-4; clone_size: once; d_call: .; j_call: TRBJ1-1; cdr3_nt: TGTGCCAGCAGTTTAGCGCTGGGCAGTGAAGCTTTCTTT; cdr3_aa: CASSLALGSEAFF
v_call: TRBV3-1/TRBV3-2; clone_size: .; d_call: .; j_call: TRBJ2-7; cdr3_nt: TGTGCCAGCAGCCAGGGGCCGGACAGCGCCTACGAGCAGTACTTC; cdr3_aa: CASSQGPDSAYEQYF
v_call: TRBV12-5; clone_size: .; d_call: .; j_call: TRBJ1-1; cdr3_nt: TGTGCTAGTGGTTTCTGGGGGGGGAACACTGAAGCTTTCTTT; cdr3_aa: CASGFWGGNTEAFF
v_call: TRBV4-3; clone_size: .; d_call: .; j_call: TRBJ1-2; cdr3_nt: TGCGCCAGCAGCGGTGAGCAGGGAACTTATGGCTACACCTTC; cdr3_aa: CASSGEQGTYGYTF
v_call: TRBV11-3; clone_size: .; d_call: .; j_call: TRBJ2-1; cdr3_nt: TGTGCCAGCAGCTTATCAGGGGGGAATGAGCAGTTCTTC; cdr3_aa: CASSLSGGNEQFF
v_call: TRBV28; clone_size: .; d_call: TRBD2; j_call: TRBJ2-1; cdr3_nt: TGTGCCAGCAGTTCCCTTACAGCTAGCGGGAGGGCCGCGGGTATGTTCTTC; cdr3_aa: CASSSLTASGRAAGMFF
v_call: TRBV19; clone_size: .; d_call: .; j_call: TRBJ1-3; cdr3_nt: TGTGCCAGTAGTATCTCCAGGGCTGGTGGAAACACCATATATTTT; cdr3_aa: CASSISRAGGNTIYF
v_call: TRBV2; clone_size: .; d_call: TRBD1; j_call: TRBJ2-7; cdr3_nt: TGTGCCAGCAGTCGAGAGAACCTGGGACAGGGTCCATACGAGCAGTACTTC; cdr3_aa: CASSRENLGQGPYEQYF
v_call: TRBV7-2; clone_size: .; d_call: .; j_call: TRBJ1-1; cdr3_nt: TGTGCCAGCAGCTTAGAAAGGGACTTTGAAGCTTTCTTT; cdr3_aa: CASSLERDFEAFF
v_call: TRBV28; clone_size: .; d_call: .; j_call: TRBJ1-4; cdr3_nt: TGTGCCAGCATGGAGGGGGGGCGCACTAATGAAAAACTGTTTTTT; cdr3_aa: CASMEGGRTNEKLFF
v_call: TRBV16; clone_size: .; d_call: .; j_call: TRBJ2-4; cdr3_nt: TGTGCCAGCAGCACGACAGAAGCCAAAAACATTCAGTACTTC; cdr3_aa: CASSTTEAKNIQYF
v_call: TRBV5-4; clone_size: .; d_call: TRBD1; j_call: TRBJ1-1; cdr3_nt: TGTGCCAGCAGCGCCCGGACAGGCTTAAACACTGAAGCTTTCTTT; cdr3_aa: CASSARTGLNTEAFF
v_call: TRBV3-1/TRBV3-2; clone_size: once; d_call: TRBD2; j_call: TRBJ2-3; cdr3_nt: TGTGCCAGCAGCGGTGAGACTAGCGGGGGGCTAGATACGCAGTATTTT; cdr3_aa: CASSGETSGGLDTQYF
v_call: TRBV6-5; clone_size: .; d_call: TRBD1; j_call: TRBJ2-7; cdr3_nt: TGTGCCATCCTCGACCCGGGACAGGCGACCTACGAGCAGTACTTC; cdr3_aa: CAILDPGQATYEQYF
v_call: TRBV5-4; clone_size: .; d_call: TRBD2; j_call: TRBJ2-1; cdr3_nt: TGTGCCAGCAGCTTGGCGGGAGGGAGCTCCTACAATGAGCAGTTCTTC; cdr3_aa: CASSLAGGSSYNEQFF
v_call: TRBV7-8; clone_size: .; d_call: TRBD1; j_call: TRBJ1-2; cdr3_nt: TGTGCCAGCAGCGTAGGGACAGGGGGCAACTATGGCTACACCTTC; cdr3_aa: CASSVGTGGNYGYTF
v_call: TRBV19; clone_size: .; d_call: .; j_call: TRBJ1-1; cdr3_nt: TGTGCCAGTGCCAAACGAGGGACTGAAGCTTTCTTT; cdr3_aa: CASAKRGTEAFF
v_call: TRBV19; clone_size: many; d_call: TRBD1; j_call: TRBJ1-2; cdr3_nt: TGTGCCAGTAGTACTGGACAGGGCAGCTATGGCTACACCTTC; cdr3_aa: CASSTGQGSYGYTF
v_call: TRBV4-3; clone_size: .; d_call: .; j_call: TRBJ2-7; cdr3_nt: TGCGCCAGCAGCCACGAACCTGCGGCGGGCTACGAGCAGTACTTC; cdr3_aa: CASSHEPAAGYEQYF
v_call: TRBV5-1; clone_size: .; d_call: .; j_call: TRBJ1-2; cdr3_nt: TGCGCCAGCAGCTTGGGGGCGGGCCTTGGCTACACCTTC; cdr3_aa: CASSLGAGLGYTF
v_call: TRBV25-1; clone_size: .; d_call: TRBD1; j_call: TRBJ1-6; cdr3_nt: TGTGCCAGCAACAGGGGTGGGTCACCCCTCCACTTT; cdr3_aa: CASNRGGSPLHF
v_call: TRBV10-3; clone_size: .; d_call: TRBD1; j_call: TRBJ2-7; cdr3_nt: TGTGCCATTAACCCCCTTCCGGGACAGGGGGCGTGGGAGCAGTACTTC; cdr3_aa: CAINPLPGQGAWEQYF
v_call: TRBV28; clone_size: .; d_call: TRBD1; j_call: TRBJ2-4; cdr3_nt: TGTGCCAGCAGTTCCCGACGGGACAGAGGAAACATTCAGTACTTC; cdr3_aa: CASSSRRDRGNIQYF
v_call: TRBV14; clone_size: .; d_call: TRBD2; j_call: TRBJ2-7; cdr3_nt: TGTGCCAGCAGCCAAGCTAGCGGGTGGATCTACGAGCAGTACTTC; cdr3_aa: CASSQASGWIYEQYF
v_call: TRBV5-1; clone_size: .; d_call: TRBD1; j_call: TRBJ2-1; cdr3_nt: TGCGCCAGCAGCTCCCGACAGGGGGGGGCCAATGAGCAGTTCTTC; cdr3_aa: CASSSRQGGANEQFF
v_call: TRBV18; clone_size: .; d_call: TRBD2; j_call: TRBJ2-3; cdr3_nt: TGTGCCAGCTCACCCGGGGGGTTCACAGATACGCAGTATTTT; cdr3_aa: CASSPGGFTDTQYF